These 32 T cell receptor beta chains share one sample of origin, sequenced in a study of blood T cell repertoires in COVID-19. Profiled with immunoSEQ multiplex PCR; TCRdb holds only in-frame clones, not every one. The profile shows around 270,000 clones, 70% to 90% of them singletons. Sequencing input: peripheral blood. These receptors came from a woman aged 60-75 years with COVID-19, enrolled during active disease.

V usage is TRBV28 and J usage is TRBJ2-7; TRBD1 matches at 10 bases. Trimming cost V 6 bases and J 3 bases; bases outside gene matches: 5. CDR1 and CDR2 (germline): MDHEN, SYDVKM. This CDR3 has 14 residues. CDR3 residues: CASSRQGAGYEQYF. Written as DNA, the CDR3 is TGTGCCAGCAGCCGACAGGGGGCTGGCTACGAGCAGTACTTC.

The CDR3 protein is CASSLFRGTNTGELFF. CDR3 sequence (DNA): TGTGCCAGCAGCTTGTTTAGGGGCACGAACACCGGGGAGCTGTTTTTT. The chain joins TRBV5-8 to TRBJ2-2; TRBD1 might be the D (5 bases). This CDR3 is 16 amino acids long. Per germline, CDR1 SGHTS and CDR2 YDEGEE. Between the trimmed V and J ends, which lost 1 base and 0 bases, there was a span of 10 bases.

The rearrangement links TRBV4-3 to TRBJ1-1; the D gene is possibly TRBD1 (5 bases). Trimming shortened V by 3 bases and J by 8 bases, and 13 bases separated the two germline ends. CDR1 is LGHNA, CDR2 YSLEER, per germline. The CDR3 contains 13 residues. Here the CDR3 DNA reads TGCGCCAGCAGCCATCCACGGGCAGGGGAAGCTTTCTTT. This sequence encodes CASSHPRAGEAFF.

This clone was seen more than once but under ten times. Other DNA variants within this sample encode the same CDR3. The rearrangement links TRBV7-9 to TRBJ1-1; 9 bases are a match to TRBD1. Trimming at V came to 3 bases and at J to 5 bases, leaving 10 bases not matched to a gene. Germline V gives CDR1 SEHNR, CDR2 FQNEAQ (reference sequence). CDR3 length: 16 amino acids. In DNA, the CDR3 is TGTGCCAGCAGCTTGGGGACAGGGCTCAGTAGAACTGAAGCTTTCTTT. As protein: CASSLGTGLSRTEAFF. Filled out from reference TRBV7-9 and TRBJ1-1, the complete variable domain reads DTGVSQNPRHKITKRGQNVTFRCDPISEHNRLYWYRQTLGQGPEFLTYFQNEAQLEKSRLLSDRFSAERPKGSFSTLEIQRTEQGDSAMYLCASSLGTGLSRTEAFFGQGTRLTVV.

J is TRBJ2-3 and V is TRBV2, with D tentatively TRBD1 (5 bases). The CDR3 runs to 12 residues. Deletions cut 4 bases from V and 7 bases from J, with 9 bases between. Germline-derived CDR1 and CDR2 are SNHLY and FYNNEI. The CDR3, as DNA: TGTGCCAGCAGTGGCGACAGATATACGCAGTATTTT. It translates to CASSGDRYTQYF. The entire variable domain, with the rest obtained from reference TRBV2 and TRBJ2-3, is as follows: EPEVTQTPSHQVTQMGQEVILRCVPISNHLYFYWYRQILGQKVEFLVSFYNNEISEKSEIFDDQFSVERPDGSNFTLKIRSTKLEDSAMYFCASSGDRYTQYFGPGTRLTVL.

This clone was counted between two and nine times. This rearrangement joins TRBV6-5 to TRBJ1-2; 7 positions agree with TRBD1. The CDR3 sequence is 14 residues long. V trimming: 2 bases; J trimming: 3 bases; junction bases outside the gene matches: 3. The germline CDR1 and CDR2 sequences are MNHEY and SVGAGI. CDR3 sequence reads: CASSYGGQDYGYTF. For the CDR3, the DNA is TGTGCCAGCAGTTACGGTGGACAGGACTATGGCTACACCTTC.

CDR3 in DNA: TGCGCCAGCAGTGAACCCAGGGGCTCCGGTAATTCACCCCTCCACTTT. It codes for CASSEPRGSGNSPLHF. This sequence joins TRBV10-2 and TRBJ1-6; D is perhaps TRBD1 (6 bases). Germline lookup yields CDR1 WSHSY and CDR2 SAAADI. The CDR3 sequence is 16 residues long. Between the trimmed V and J ends, which lost 3 bases and 6 bases, there was a span of 15 bases.

The V gene is TRBV6-5, the J gene TRBJ1-4; 10 positions match TRBD1. Germline-derived CDR1 and CDR2 are MNHEY and SVGAGI. The CDR3 is made up of 13 amino acids. Germline trimming cut 7 bases from V and 11 bases from J; bases unmatched to any gene: 7. The CDR3 is CASIPGTGVKLFF. CDR3 DNA sequence: TGTGCCAGCATTCCCGGGACAGGGGTGAAACTGTTTTTT.

V gene TRBV27 combines with J gene TRBJ2-1, with TRBD2 matching over 16 bases. Germline assignment: CDR1 MNHEY and CDR2 SMNVEV (reference sequence). CDR3 length: 19 amino acids. V lost 4 bases and J lost 4; bases outside the gene matches: 10. Here the CDR3 reads CASSSHAGLAGGRYNEQFF. The CDR3, as DNA: TGTGCCAGCAGTTCCCACGCGGGACTAGCGGGAGGGCGATACAATGAGCAGTTCTTC.

This clone was seen just once. The rearrangement joins TRBV5-1 to TRBJ2-2; TRBD2 matches at 12 bases. This CDR3 spans 17 amino acids. The trim removed 4 bases at V and 5 bases at J, leaving 9 bases unmatched. Germline V gives CDR1 SGHRS, CDR2 YFSETQ. The DNA of the CDR3 is TGCGCCAGCAGCCGCCTGACTAGCGGGAGAGGGACCGGGGAGCTGTTTTTT. It is translated as CASSRLTSGRGTGELFF.

This sequence joins TRBV30 and TRBJ2-5; the match to TRBD2 covers 13 bases. The germline V gene has CDR1 GTSNPN and CDR2 SVGIG (reference sequence). With V trimmed by 3 bases and J by 5 bases, 0 bases remained unmatched. The CDR3 covers 13 residues. The CDR3 region is CAWRLAGGETQYF. CDR3 nucleotides: TGTGCCTGGAGACTAGCGGGAGGGGAGACCCAGTACTTC. Filled out from reference TRBV30 and TRBJ2-5, the complete variable domain reads SQTIHQWPATLVQPVGSPLSLECTVEGTSNPNLYWYRQAAGRGLQLLFYSVGIGQISSEVPQNLSASRPQDRQFILSSKKLLLSDSGFYLCAWRLAGGETQYFGPGTRLLVL.

This clone was seen only a few times. The CDR3 nucleotides are TGCAGCGTTGAAGATGCAGCGGGGGAGCTGTTTTTT. Protein product: CSVEDAAGELFF. The chain carries TRBV29-1 and TRBJ2-2, with unresolved D. From germline, CDR1 is SQVTM and CDR2 ANQGSEA. This CDR3 spans 12 amino acids. V gave up 0 bases and J gave up 8 bases, with 7 bases separating them.

The chain links TRBV6-5 to TRBJ2-7, with 9 bases matching TRBD2. The junction had 9 bases not matched to a gene; V was cut back by 2 bases and J by 7 bases. Germline-derived CDR1 and CDR2 are MNHEY and SVGAGI. This CDR3 is 15 amino acids long. The CDR3 reads CASSYRVAGVQEQYF. CDR3 nucleotides: TGTGCCAGCAGTTACAGAGTAGCGGGAGTACAAGAGCAGTACTTC.

The V call is TRBV28, the J call TRBJ1-2, with D unresolved. This CDR3 spans 11 amino acids. Germline values: CDR1 MDHEN, CDR2 SYDVKM. V lost 4 bases and J 4 bases, leaving 4 bases between the germline ends. This chain's CDR3 is CASSWSYGYTF. The CDR3 DNA follows: TGTGCCAGCAGTTGGAGCTATGGCTACACCTTC.

This sequence joins TRBV28 and TRBJ1-6; TRBD1 aligns across 7 bases. Trimming removed 7 bases from V and 0 bases from J; junction bases left unmatched: 6. The CDR3 covers 16 residues. The germline gives CDR1 MDHEN, CDR2 SYDVKM. DNA of the CDR3: TGTGCCAGCATCACCGGGACAGCCTCCTATAATTCACCCCTCCACTTT. This sequence encodes CASITGTASYNSPLHF.

The V and J genes are TRBV6-6 and TRBJ1-1, with D tentatively TRBD1 (5 bases). Germline CDR1 reads MNHNY; CDR2 reads SVGAGI (reference sequence). This CDR3 has 13 residues. The ends were cut back, 7 bases at V and 0 bases at J, with 9 bases in the middle. DNA of the CDR3: TGTGCCAGCACCGACAGCGTGAACACTGAAGCTTTCTTT. Amino acids: CASTDSVNTEAFF.

V gene TRBV3-1 (or the pseudogene TRBV3-2) combines with J gene TRBJ2-7; 7 bases agree with TRBD1. Germline CDR1 LGHDT, CDR2 YNNKEL (reference sequence). The CDR3 loop spans 15 amino acids. With V trimmed by 2 bases and J by 2 bases, 6 bases remained unmatched. The CDR3 DNA reads as TGTGCCAGCAGCCAATACCCGGGACAGACCTACGAGCAGTACTTC. Protein: CASSQYPGQTYEQYF.

The gene calls are TRBV27 and TRBJ2-4; 7 bases are a match to TRBD2. The CDR3 is made up of 16 amino acids. Germline V lookup: CDR1 MNHEY, CDR2 SMNVEV (reference sequence). Trimming removed 7 bases from V and 0 bases from J; junction bases left unmatched: 9. CDR3 bases: TGTGCCAGCACCTCTCTAGCGGACCTAGCCAAAAACATTCAGTACTTC. This gives the protein CASTSLADLAKNIQYF.

The chain uses TRBV18 and TRBJ2-5; TRBD2 aligns across 10 bases. The J segment lost 1 base and the V segment lost 6 bases, leaving 8 bases of the junction unmatched. Germline V gene sequence: CDR1 KGHSH, CDR2 LQKENI. The CDR3 runs 16 residues. In nucleotides, the CDR3 is TGTGCCAGCTCGCCCAAGCGGGAGGGCCGCCAAGAGACCCAGTACTTC. This codes for CASSPKREGRQETQYF.

This clone was detected only once. This rearrangement joins TRBV28 to TRBJ1-5; weak D call: TRBD1 (6 bases). The CDR3 has 14 amino acids. Trimming stripped 5 bases from V and 6 bases from J, with 14 bases between. Germline-derived CDR1 and CDR2 are MDHEN and SYDVKM. The CDR3 region is CASSPDSWAQPQHF. The DNA of the CDR3 is TGTGCCAGCAGTCCGGACAGTTGGGCTCAGCCCCAGCATTTT.

V usage is TRBV4-3 and J usage is TRBJ1-2; unclear D gene. V was trimmed by 3 bases and J by 0 bases, leaving 17 bases between them. Germline-derived CDR1 and CDR2 are LGHNA and YSLEER. The CDR3 runs 17 residues. This chain's CDR3 is CASSQTLSGVSNYGYTF. The CDR3 DNA sequence: TGCGCCAGCAGCCAGACCCTCAGCGGAGTCTCTAACTATGGCTACACCTTC.

Concerning this clone: At one end the junction does not follow the germline gene, possibly because of a read error. This chain connects TRBV28 to TRBJ1-2; 9 nucleotides agree with TRBD1. The germline V gene encodes CDR1 MDHEN and CDR2 SYDVKM. The CDR3 contains 11 residues. The CDR3 DNA follows: TGTGCCAGCAGTTTAGGGACAGGGCCCAGCTTC. It codes for CASSLGTGPSF.

V is TRBV5-1 and J is TRBJ1-2; 7 positions agree with TRBD1. The CDR3 has 15 residues. Trimming cost V 0 bases and J 2 bases; bases outside gene matches: 4. CDR1 SGHRS and CDR2 YFSETQ come from the germline V gene. CDR3 sequence reads: CASSLVGRGNYGYTF. For the CDR3, the DNA is TGCGCCAGCAGCTTGGTGGGCAGGGGGAACTATGGCTACACCTTC.

The CDR3 bases are TGTGCCTGGAGTGTCCCACGGACAGGGGGAGGCGGGGAGCTGTTTTTT. It is translated as CAWSVPRTGGGGELFF. The V call is TRBV30, the J call TRBJ2-2, with 10 bases that match TRBD1. The CDR3 runs to 16 residues. The V and J ends lost 0 bases and 7 bases, in that order; junction bases with no gene match: 8. The germline V gene has CDR1 GTSNPN and CDR2 SVGIG (reference sequence).

This chain links TRBV28 with TRBJ1-3; possible D gene TRBD1, 6 bases. This CDR3 has 16 residues. Trimming took 7 bases from V and 1 from J, leaving 17 bases between them. Looked up from germline, CDR1 is MDHEN and CDR2 is SYDVKM. CDR3 loop: CASNSPGGRSGNTIYF. The CDR3 DNA reads as TGTGCCAGCAACTCGCCGGGGGGCAGATCTGGAAACACCATATATTTT.

This clone came up once. The J gene is TRBJ2-3, the V gene TRBV5-5; no clear D. Germline V gene lookup returns CDR1 SGHKS and CDR2 YYEKEE (reference sequence). Trimming pared 0 bases from V and 5 bases from J, leaving 7 bases between. The CDR3 consists of 13 residues. CDR3 amino acids: CASSLVGLDTQYF. The DNA of the CDR3 is TGTGCCAGCAGCTTGGTTGGGCTAGATACGCAGTATTTT.

This chain joins TRBV6-6 and TRBJ2-1; the match to TRBD2 covers 13 bases. CDR3 length: 17 amino acids. CDR1 and CDR2 (germline): MNHNY, SVGAGI (reference sequence). Unmatched junction bases numbered 9, after V lost 5 bases and J lost 5 bases. The CDR3 DNA is TGTGCCAGCAGTCCCCAGAGGACTAGCGGGAGCCACAATGAGCAGTTCTTC. Translated, it gives CASSPQRTSGSHNEQFF.

The rearrangement joins TRBV18 to TRBJ1-2, with a weak D call TRBD1 (6 bases). CDR3 size: 15 residues. Germline V gives CDR1 KGHSH, CDR2 LQKENI. V gave up 2 bases and J gave up 2 bases, with 12 bases separating them. As DNA, the CDR3 is TGTGCCAGCTCACCATCTACACAGGGAAACTATGGCTACACCTTC. Translated: CASSPSTQGNYGYTF. The whole variable domain, remainder taken from reference TRBV18 and TRBJ1-2, is NAGVMQNPRHLVRRRGQEARLRCSPMKGHSHVYWYRQLPEEGLKFMVYLQKENIIDESGMPKERFSAEFPKEGPSILRIQQVVRGDSAAYFCASSPSTQGNYGYTFGSGTRLTVV.

The genes are TRBV4-3 and TRBJ2-2, with 7 bases aligning to TRBD2. V lost 0 bases and J lost 6; bases outside the gene matches: 4. In germline, CDR1 is LGHNA, CDR2 YSLEER. The length of the CDR3 is 15 residues. The CDR3 DNA sequence: TGCGCCAGCAGCCAAGAGGGAGGGGCGGCCGGGGAGCTGTTTTTT. Its protein product is CASSQEGGAAGELFF.

The chain links TRBV7-9 to TRBJ2-7, with a tentative D call TRBD2 (6 bases). V gave up 5 bases and J gave up 4 bases, with 12 bases separating them. CDR3 length equals 13 residues. The germline V gene has CDR1 SEHNR and CDR2 FQNEAQ (reference sequence). This CDR3 reads CASSPRGRYEQYF. In nucleotides, the CDR3 is TGTGCCAGCAGCCCCCGGGGGAGGTACGAGCAGTACTTC.

The rearrangement joins TRBV14 to TRBJ2-1; 9 bases fit TRBD2. With 4 bases clipped from V and 8 bases from J, the junction kept 9 bases outside the gene matches. The CDR3 covers 15 residues. Germline V gene lookup returns CDR1 SGHDN and CDR2 FVKESK. Here the CDR3 DNA reads TGTGCCAGCAGCCTTAGGGCTAGCGGGACGGATGAGCAGTTCTTC. Translating it yields CASSLRASGTDEQFF.

The chain links TRBV6-2 or TRBV6-3 to TRBJ1-1, with 11 bases lining up with TRBD1. V shed 6 bases, J shed 4 bases, and the junction held 7 bases outside the gene matches. Germline V gives CDR1 MNHEY, CDR2 SVGEGT. CDR3 length: 15 residues. The CDR3 nucleotides read TGTGCCAGCAGCCGGACAGGGGGCTCGGGCACTGAAGCTTTCTTT. Protein sequence: CASSRTGGSGTEAFF.